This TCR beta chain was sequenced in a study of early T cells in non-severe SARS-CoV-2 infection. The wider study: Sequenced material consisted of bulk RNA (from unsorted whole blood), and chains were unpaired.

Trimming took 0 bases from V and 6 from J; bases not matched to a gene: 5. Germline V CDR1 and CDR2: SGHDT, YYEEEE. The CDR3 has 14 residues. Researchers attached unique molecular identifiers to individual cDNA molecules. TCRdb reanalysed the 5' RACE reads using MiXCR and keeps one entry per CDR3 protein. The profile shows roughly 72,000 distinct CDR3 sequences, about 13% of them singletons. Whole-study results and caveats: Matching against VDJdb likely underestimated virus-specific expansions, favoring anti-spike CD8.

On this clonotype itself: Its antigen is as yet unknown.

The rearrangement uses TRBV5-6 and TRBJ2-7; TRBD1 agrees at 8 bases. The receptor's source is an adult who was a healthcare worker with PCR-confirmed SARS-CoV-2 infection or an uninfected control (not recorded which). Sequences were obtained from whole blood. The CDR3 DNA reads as TGTGCCAGCAGCTTGGTGGTAACAGGGGGCGAGCAGTACTTC. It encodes CASSLVVTGGEQYF.